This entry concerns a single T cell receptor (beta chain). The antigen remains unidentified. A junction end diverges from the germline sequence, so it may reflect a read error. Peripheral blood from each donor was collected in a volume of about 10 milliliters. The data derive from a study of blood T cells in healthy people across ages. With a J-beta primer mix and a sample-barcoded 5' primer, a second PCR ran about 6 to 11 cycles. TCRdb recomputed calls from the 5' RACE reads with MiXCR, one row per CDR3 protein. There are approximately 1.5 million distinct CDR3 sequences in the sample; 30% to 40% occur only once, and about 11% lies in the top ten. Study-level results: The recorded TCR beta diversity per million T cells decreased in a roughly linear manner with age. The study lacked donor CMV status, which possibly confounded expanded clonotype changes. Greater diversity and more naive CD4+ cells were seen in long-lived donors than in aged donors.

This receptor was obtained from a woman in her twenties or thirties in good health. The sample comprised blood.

CDR3 DNA: TGCGCCAGCAGCTCTCCCACAGCTACGCAGTATTTT. Translating gives CASSSPTATQYF. The V call is TRBV4-1, the J call TRBJ2-3, with unresolved D. Germline-derived CDR1 and CDR2 are MGHRA and YSYEKL. There are 12 residues in the CDR3.